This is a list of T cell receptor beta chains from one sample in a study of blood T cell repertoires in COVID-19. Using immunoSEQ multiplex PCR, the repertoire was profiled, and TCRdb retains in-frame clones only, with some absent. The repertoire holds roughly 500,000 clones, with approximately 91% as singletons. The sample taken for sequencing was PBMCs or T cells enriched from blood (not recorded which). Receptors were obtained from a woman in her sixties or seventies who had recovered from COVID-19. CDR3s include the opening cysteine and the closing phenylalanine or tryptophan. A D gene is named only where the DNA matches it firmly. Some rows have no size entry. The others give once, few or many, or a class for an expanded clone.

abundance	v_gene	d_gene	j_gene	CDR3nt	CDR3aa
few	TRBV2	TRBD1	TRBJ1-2	TGTGCCAGCAGTGTCGTCGACAGGGCCGGGGGCTACACCTTC	CASSVVDRAGGYTF
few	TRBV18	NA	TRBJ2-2	TGTGCCAGCTCACGAGGGAACACCGGGGAGCTGTTTTTT	CASSRGNTGELFF
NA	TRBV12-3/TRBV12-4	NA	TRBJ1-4	TGTGCCAGCAGTTTGTTAGTTAATGAAAAACTGTTTTTT	CASSLLVNEKLFF
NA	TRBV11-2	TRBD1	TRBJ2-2	TGTGCCAGCAGCGCAAGGACAGGGTTGGCCGGGGAGCTGTTTTTT	CASSARTGLAGELFF
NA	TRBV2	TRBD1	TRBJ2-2	TGTGCCAGCGATCTGGGGACAGACTCTGGGGAGCTGTTTTTT	CASDLGTDSGELFF
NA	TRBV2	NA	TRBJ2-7	TGTGCCAGCAGTCTACGGGAAACCTACGAGCAGTACTTC	CASSLRETYEQYF
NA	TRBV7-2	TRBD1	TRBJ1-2	TGTGCCAGCAGCTTATTCGACAGGGACTATGGCTACACCTTC	CASSLFDRDYGYTF
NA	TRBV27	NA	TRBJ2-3	TGTGCCAGCAGTATTGGTCCAGGGAGGGGGAGAGCAGATACGCAGTATTTT	CASSIGPGRGRADTQYF
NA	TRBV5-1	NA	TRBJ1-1	TGCGCCAGCAGCGTAACAGTGAACACTGAAGCTTTCTTT	CASSVTVNTEAFF
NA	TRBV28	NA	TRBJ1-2	TGTGCCAGCAGTTTACCGTTCGCCACTGATGGCTACACCTTC	CASSLPFATDGYTF
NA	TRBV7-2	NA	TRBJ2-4	TGTGCCAGCAGCTTTGGGGGCGTAGCCAAAAACATTCAGTACTTC	CASSFGGVAKNIQYF
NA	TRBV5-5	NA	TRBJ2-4	TGTGCCAGCAGCTTGGACGAGGTCTTGGCTCAGTACTTC	CASSLDEVLAQYF
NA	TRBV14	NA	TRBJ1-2	TGTGCCAGCAGCCAAGAATTGGGGGGGCGGGTCAACTATGGCTACACCTTC	CASSQELGGRVNYGYTF
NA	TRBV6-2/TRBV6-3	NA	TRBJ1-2	TGTGCCAGCAGTTACTCGTTGGCCACCTCCTACACCTTC	CASSYSLATSYTF
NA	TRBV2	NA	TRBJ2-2	TGTGCCAGCAGCGAACTTGGGGAGCTGTTTTTT	CASSELGELFF
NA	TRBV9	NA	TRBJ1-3	TGTGCCAGCAGCGCCGAAGAGGGAAACACCATATATTTT	CASSAEEGNTIYF
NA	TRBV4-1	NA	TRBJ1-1	TGCGCCAGCAGCCAAGGTCCTACAGCCAACACTGAAGCTTTCTTT	CASSQGPTANTEAFF
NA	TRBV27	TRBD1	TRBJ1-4	TGTGCCAGCAGTCCCCGACAGGGGTCGCTTGAAAAACTGTTTTTT	CASSPRQGSLEKLFF
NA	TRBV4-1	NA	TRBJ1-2	TGCGCCAGCAGCCAGGGTCGGGACAACAGCTATGGCTACACCTTC	CASSQGRDNSYGYTF
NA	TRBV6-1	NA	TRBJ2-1	TGTGCCAGCAGTGATTGGCCGGGTTCCTACAATGAGCAGTTCTTC	CASSDWPGSYNEQFF